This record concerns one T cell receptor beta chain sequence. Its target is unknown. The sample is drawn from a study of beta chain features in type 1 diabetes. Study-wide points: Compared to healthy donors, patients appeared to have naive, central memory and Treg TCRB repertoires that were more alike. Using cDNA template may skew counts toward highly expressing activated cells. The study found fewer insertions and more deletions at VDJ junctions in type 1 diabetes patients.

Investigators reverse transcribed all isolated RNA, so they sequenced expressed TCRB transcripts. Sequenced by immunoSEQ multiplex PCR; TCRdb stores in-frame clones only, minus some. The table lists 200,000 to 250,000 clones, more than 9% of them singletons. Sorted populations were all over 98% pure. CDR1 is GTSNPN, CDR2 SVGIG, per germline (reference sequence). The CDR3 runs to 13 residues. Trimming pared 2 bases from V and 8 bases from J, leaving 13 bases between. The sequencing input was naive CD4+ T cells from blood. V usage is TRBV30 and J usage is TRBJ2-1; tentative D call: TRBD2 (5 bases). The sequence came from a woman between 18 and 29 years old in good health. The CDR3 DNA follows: TGTGCCTGGAGTACCGGACTTACGTATGAGCAGTTCTTC. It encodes CAWSTGLTYEQFF.